These 9 T cell receptor beta chains came from one sample sequenced in a study of blood T cell repertoires in COVID-19. The assay was immunoSEQ multiplex PCR, and TCRdb's table has in-frame clones only and misses some. The sample consists of under 300,000 clones, roughly 90% of them appearing once. What was sequenced was peripheral blood. Receptors were obtained from a woman aged 30 to 39 with COVID-19, enrolled during active disease.

V gene TRBV5-4 combines with J gene TRBJ1-2; tentative D call: TRBD1 (6 bases). This CDR3 has 15 residues. Germline CDR1 SGHNT, CDR2 YYREEE (reference sequence). V gave up 6 bases and J gave up 7 bases, with 22 bases separating them. The CDR3 here is CASNFPGGRLGGYTF. In DNA, the CDR3 is TGTGCCAGCAATTTCCCGGGGGGCCGCCTCGGTGGCTACACCTTC.

This rearrangement joins TRBV6-5 to TRBJ2-6, with 8 bases that match TRBD2. Germline V CDR1 and CDR2: MNHEY, SVGAGI. V lost 7 bases, J lost 2 bases, and 4 bases stayed unmatched. This CDR3 is 15 amino acids long. Here the CDR3 reads CASTAGAPGANVLTF. The CDR3 region has the DNA TGTGCCAGCACAGCGGGGGCCCCTGGGGCCAACGTCCTGACTTTC.

The rearrangement joins TRBV5-1 to TRBJ2-1, with D possibly being TRBD1 (5 bases). With 7 bases removed from V and 4 bases from J, the gap between germline ends came to 9 bases. CDR1 SGHRS and CDR2 YFSETQ come from the germline V gene. This CDR3 has 12 amino acids. The CDR3 sequence: CASYRYYNEQFF. For the CDR3, the DNA is TGCGCCAGCTACAGGTATTACAATGAGCAGTTCTTC.

The chain recombines TRBV9 with TRBJ1-4; the match to TRBD1 covers 7 bases. CDR3 length equals 15 residues. The germline gives CDR1 SGDLS, CDR2 YYNGEE. The J segment lost 10 bases and the V segment lost 3 bases, leaving 12 bases of the junction unmatched. Here the CDR3 reads CASSATGVERGKLFF. The CDR3 coding sequence is TGTGCCAGCAGCGCAACAGGGGTCGAGAGGGGAAAACTGTTTTTT.

This clone was detected once. CDR3 in amino acids: CASSSGLVAYEQYF. The CDR3, as DNA: TGTGCCAGCAGCTCCGGGTTGGTGGCCTACGAGCAGTACTTC. The V gene is TRBV5-4, the J gene TRBJ2-7; D is ambiguous. Germline CDR1 SGHNT, CDR2 YYREEE (reference sequence). Trimming took 3 bases from V and 2 from J, leaving 12 bases between them. This CDR3 has 14 amino acids.

The chain is built from TRBV4-1 and TRBJ1-5; D remains ambiguous. V was trimmed by 1 base and J by 7 bases, leaving 5 bases between them. Germline values: CDR1 MGHRA, CDR2 YSYEKL. CDR3 length equals 12 residues. CDR3 region: CASSQVGQPQHF. In DNA form, the CDR3 reads TGCGCCAGCAGCCAAGTGGGCCAGCCCCAGCATTTT.

The rearrangement uses TRBV4-2 and TRBJ2-7; 7 nucleotides line up with TRBD1. The ends lost 0 bases at V and 3 bases at J; junction bases unmatched: 5. The CDR3 sequence is 15 residues long. Germline CDR1 reads LGHNA; CDR2 reads YNFKEQ. DNA of the CDR3: TGTGCCAGCAGCCAAGACGGGCCAGGGGGCTACGAGCAGTACTTC. Amino acid sequence: CASSQDGPGGYEQYF.

The genes are TRBV25-1 and TRBJ1-1, with 9 bases lining up with TRBD1. The CDR3 has 15 residues. V shed 7 bases and J 1 base; nucleotides not matched to a gene: 7. Germline V gives CDR1 MGHDK, CDR2 SYGVNS. CDR3 in DNA: TGTGCCAGCACCACAGGGGGCACTTGGAACACTGAAGCTTTCTTT. Its translation: CASTTGGTWNTEAFF.

The J gene is TRBJ2-5, the V gene TRBV5-4; 7 bases map to TRBD2. The CDR3 is made up of 15 amino acids. Unmatched junction bases numbered 10, after V lost 4 bases and J lost 4 bases. From germline, CDR1 is SGHNT and CDR2 YYREEE (reference sequence). The DNA for the CDR3 is TGTGCCAGCAGCGGACGGACTAGGGACGCAGAGACCCAGTACTTC. Translated: CASSGRTRDAETQYF. Full variable domain (outside the CDR3, taken from reference TRBV5-4 and TRBJ2-5): ETGVTQSPTHLIKTRGQQVTLRCSSQSGHNTVSWYQQALGQGPQFIFQYYREEENGRGNFPPRFSGLQFPNYSSELNVNALELDDSALYLCASSGRTRDAETQYFGPGTRLLVL.